Described below is a single T cell receptor (beta chain) sequence and its context. The data originate from a study of Tregs in tolerant kidney transplant recipients. Only in-frame clones appear in the TCRdb table, and some are missing; sequencing was by immunoSEQ multiplex PCR. The sample lists some 240,000 clones, 80% to 85% occurring once. The TCR comes from a human donor in good health. Sequenced material: CD4+ T cells from blood.

The CDR3, as DNA: TGTGCCAGCAGTTACGAGGTAGGGACCTACGAGCAGTACTTC. This gives the protein CASSYEVGTYEQYF. The chain is built from TRBV6-7 and TRBJ2-7, with D unresolved. TRBV6-7 has ORF status, its function being uncertain. The V and J ends lost 2 bases and 2 bases respectively, with 10 bases between them. This CDR3 has 14 residues.